The text below deals with one TCR beta chain. Its antigen is currently unknown. Cultured CD4+ T cell DNA was sequenced using the Oncomine TCR Beta short-read assay. TCRdb processed the PCR reads anew with MiXCR; each CDR3 protein has one entry. The sample records more than 7,500 distinct CDR3 sequences, roughly 50% being singletons. This sample is part of a study of vaccination and CD4 T cells after COVID-19. On the study more broadly: In the control cultures, a CEFX pool, an HIV-1 Nef pool, or no peptide was supplied.

Indicated treatment: approximately 9-day PBMC culture with coronavirus spike peptide pools or control peptides (ViraFEST assay). The unexposed donor's CD4+ T cells were collected before the COVID-19 pandemic (2011-2018). IL-2 at around 10 IU/ml and peptide pools at roughly 11 ug/ml were added to PBMCs cultured at about 2 million per well. The CDR3 runs to 14 residues. Trimming pared 5 bases from V and 5 bases from J, leaving 10 bases between. From germline, CDR1 is KGHSH and CDR2 LQKENI. The rearrangement uses TRBV18 and TRBJ1-6; no definite D call. This receptor was obtained from a human donor in good health. Input material: CD4+ T cells from blood, cultured in vitro. CDR3 residues: CASSVGADNSPLHF. The CDR3 DNA follows: TGTGCCAGCTCAGTTGGAGCCGATAATTCACCCCTCCACTTT.